This TCR beta chain derives from a study of T-cell memory formation after mild COVID-19. The V gene end was trimmed by 3 bases and the J gene end by 2 bases; junction bases not matched to a gene: 5. CDR3 length: 16 amino acids. Germline CDR1 KGHDR, CDR2 SFDVKD. To note about this clonotype: Its target is unknown.

From the 5' RACE reads, TCRdb called clonotypes with MiXCR, one entry per CDR3 protein. The sample shows roughly 380,000 distinct CDR3 sequences, approximately 29% of them seen only once. Study observations and caveats: That cross-reactive memory joined was suggested by some responding clones appearing in pre-infection memory.

This sequence was found in an adult woman who had mild COVID-19 (a few samples of this study predate the infection). Cell type and time point are not known. The sample taken for sequencing was PBMCs or a T cell subset sorted from them (not recorded which). The chain links TRBV24-1 to TRBJ1-2; 10 bases are a match to TRBD1. The CDR3 bases are TGTGCCACCAGTGATCAGCAGGGACAGGGGAACTATGGCTACACCTTC. Residues: CATSDQQGQGNYGYTF.